This TCR beta chain was obtained from a study of blood T cells in healthy people across ages. Study-wide results and caveats: Naive and antigen-experienced cells could not be conclusively compared, given unsorted PBMCs. It was held that the diversity estimates obtained from one million T cells were underestimates. Older individuals had lower TCR beta diversity per million T cells (the decline was roughly linear).

This clonotype occurred a few times. Antigen: not known. Trimming stripped 5 bases from V and 1 base from J, with 14 bases between. This CDR3 is 15 amino acids long. Looked up from germline, CDR1 is SGHTA and CDR2 is FQGTGA. With a J-beta primer mix and a sample-barcoded 5' primer, a second PCR ran about 7 to 12 cycles. The template-switch adaptor, which had 12 random nucleotides, put a tag on each cDNA molecule. TCRdb fed the 5' RACE reads into MiXCR, producing one record per CDR3 protein. The top ten hold under 35% of the sample, which has roughly 680,000 distinct CDR3 sequences, about 52% seen once.

Sequenced: blood. The chain uses TRBV7-3 and TRBJ1-1; D gene ambiguous. This receptor was identified in a woman aged 55-69 years in good health. Written as DNA, the CDR3 is TGTGCCAGCAGCGTAAACCAAGCCCCGAACACTGAAGCTTTCTTT. Its translation is CASSVNQAPNTEAFF.